This TCR beta chain is drawn from a study of blood T cell repertoires in COVID-19. Cohort allocation depended upon clinical history that participants reported. The data were produced by immunoSEQ multiplex PCR, yet TCRdb's version contains in-frame clones alone and is incomplete. The sample includes more than 60,000 clones, around nine tenths of them seen just once. Sequencing was carried out using PBMCs or T cells enriched from blood (not recorded which). This receptor was taken from a woman aged 40 to 50 who had recovered from COVID-19.

Here the CDR3 DNA reads TGTGCCAGCAGTGACTCGATGCAGCCAGGCCACTACAATGAGCAGTTCTTC. It codes for CASSDSMQPGHYNEQFF. The chain combines TRBV6-4 with TRBJ2-1; D remains unclear. Trimming cost V 0 bases and J 3 bases, with 15 bases left between them. The CDR3 is 17 residues long. Germline V gene data show CDR1 as MRHNA and CDR2 as SNTAGT.